The rows below give T cell receptor beta chains drawn from one sample of a study of OX40 agonist ivuxolimab in advanced cancers. TCRdb keeps only in-frame clones here, not all; method: immunoSEQ multiplex PCR. The sample yields about 110,000 clones, around nine tenths seen once. Sequencing used CD4+ or CD8+ T cells sorted from blood, obtained in a trial of the OX40 agonist ivuxolimab. The receptors shown here come from an adult with an advanced solid tumor such as melanoma, head and neck, liver or kidney cancer. Both conserved end residues are part of each CDR3. The D gene is left open where the match is weak. Clone size, where shown, is once, few, many, or a class for clones that have expanded.

J gene,D gene,V gene,clone size,CDR3 protein,CDR3 DNA
TRBJ2-2,.,TRBV7-9,.,CASSTSGGELFF,TGTGCCAGCAGCACCAGTGGCGGGGAGCTGTTTTTT
TRBJ1-5,.,TRBV6-1,.,CASSEVAYQPQHF,TGTGCCAGCAGTGAAGTCGCCTATCAGCCCCAGCATTTT
TRBJ2-7,TRBD1,TRBV9,.,CASSVSTGGSYEQYF,TGTGCCAGCAGCGTTTCGACAGGGGGCTCCTACGAGCAGTACTTC
TRBJ2-7,.,TRBV7-7,.,CASSLDSRDEQYF,TGTGCTAGCAGCTTAGACTCTCGGGACGAGCAGTACTTC
TRBJ2-2,TRBD2,TRBV15,.,CATSRELAGGTGELFF,TGTGCCACCAGCAGAGAACTAGCGGGGGGCACCGGGGAGCTGTTTTTT
TRBJ2-6,TRBD1,TRBV5-1,.,CASGQGAGANVLTF,TGCGCCTCAGGACAGGGGGCCGGGGCCAACGTCCTGACTTTC
TRBJ1-1,.,TRBV4-2,.,CASSQGVGFDTEAFF,TGTGCCAGCAGCCAAGGAGTGGGGTTTGACACTGAAGCTTTCTTT
TRBJ1-5,TRBD1,TRBV10-3,.,CAISDRGRYQPQHF,TGTGCCATCAGTGACAGGGGGCGATACCAGCCCCAGCATTTT
TRBJ2-3,TRBD2,TRBV25-1,.,CASSRGLAPTSTDTQYF,TGTGCCAGCAGTCGAGGACTAGCGCCAACTAGCACAGATACGCAGTATTTT
TRBJ1-1,.,TRBV7-9,.,CASTQGANTEAFF,TGTGCCAGCACCCAAGGCGCTAACACTGAAGCTTTCTTT
TRBJ2-5,.,TRBV2,.,CASSVAETQYF,TGTGCCAGCAGTGTAGCGGAGACCCAGTACTTC
TRBJ2-3,TRBD1,TRBV7-6,.,CASSGGTGIDTQYF,TGTGCCAGCAGTGGGGGGACAGGGATAGATACGCAGTATTTT
TRBJ2-5,.,TRBV7-2,.,CASSTALQETQYF,TGTGCCAGCAGTACGGCCCTCCAAGAGACCCAGTACTTC
TRBJ2-7,TRBD1,TRBV6-1,.,CASSEHRDRTYEQYF,TGTGCCAGCAGTGAGCACCGGGACAGGACCTACGAGCAGTACTTC
TRBJ2-2,TRBD2,TRBV10-3,.,CAISEAGLAGNTGELFF,TGTGCCATCAGTGAGGCGGGACTAGCGGGGAACACCGGGGAGCTGTTTTTT
TRBJ1-1,TRBD1,TRBV19,.,CATNHQRTGSTEAFF,TGTGCCACTAACCATCAAAGGACAGGAAGCACTGAAGCTTTCTTT
TRBJ1-1,.,TRBV5-4,once,CASSLGRGRLNTEAFF,TGTGCCAGCAGCTTGGGGCGAGGACGGCTGAACACTGAAGCTTTCTTT
TRBJ2-3,TRBD1,TRBV19,.,CASTDRGPIGADTQYF,TGTGCCAGTACGGACAGGGGACCTATCGGGGCAGATACGCAGTATTTT
TRBJ1-5,.,TRBV19,.,CASSIDRVQPQHF,TGTGCCAGTAGTATAGACAGGGTTCAGCCCCAGCATTTT
TRBJ1-1,TRBD1,TRBV7-2,.,CASSPGTGGTEAFF,TGTGCCAGCAGCCCGGGGACAGGGGGAACTGAAGCTTTCTTT
TRBJ1-1,.,TRBV7-8,.,CASSQTIQGATFF,TGTGCCAGCAGCCAAACGATACAGGGAGCGACTTTCTTT
TRBJ1-2,TRBD1,TRBV28,.,CATSRGLDYGYTF,TGTGCCACCTCCAGGGGGCTCGACTATGGCTACACCTTC
TRBJ1-2,TRBD1,TRBV2,once,CASSEDREDGYTF,TGTGCCAGCAGTGAGGACAGGGAGGATGGCTACACCTTC
TRBJ1-1,.,TRBV30,.,CAWSVGRANTEAFF,TGTGCCTGGAGTGTAGGCAGGGCGAACACTGAAGCTTTCTTT
TRBJ2-5,.,TRBV2,.,CASREKEDRETQYF,TGTGCCAGCAGGGAGAAGGAGGATCGAGAGACCCAGTACTTC
TRBJ2-3,TRBD2,TRBV11-3,.,CASSLGTSGSTDTQYF,TGTGCCAGCAGCCTCGGGACTAGCGGGAGCACAGATACGCAGTATTTT
TRBJ1-3,.,TRBV5-4,.,CASSLSGGGDSGNTIYF,TGTGCCAGCAGCTTATCGGGAGGAGGCGACTCTGGAAACACCATATATTTT
TRBJ2-3,.,TRBV25-1,.,CASRLTDTQYF,TGTGCCAGCAGGCTAACAGATACGCAGTATTTT
TRBJ2-2,.,TRBV19,.,CASSRSTGELFF,TGTGCCAGTAGTAGAAGCACCGGGGAGCTGTTTTTT
TRBJ1-4,TRBD1,TRBV9,.,CASSAHSGQANEKLFF,TGTGCCAGCAGCGCCCATTCTGGACAGGCCAATGAAAAACTGTTTTTT
TRBJ2-5,.,TRBV5-1,.,CASSLAPWETQYF,TGCGCCAGCAGCTTGGCTCCCTGGGAGACCCAGTACTTC
TRBJ2-3,.,TRBV9,.,CASSAQLVSTDTQYF,TGTGCCAGCAGCGCCCAACTAGTTTCGACAGATACGCAGTATTTT
TRBJ2-3,TRBD2,TRBV10-3,.,CAIQAGVGTDTQYF,TGTGCCATACAAGCGGGAGTAGGAACAGATACGCAGTATTTT
TRBJ2-5,.,TRBV19,.,CASSVDRWGRGETQYF,TGTGCCAGTAGTGTCGATCGGTGGGGCCGGGGGGAGACCCAGTACTTC
TRBJ1-6,TRBD1,TRBV9,.,CASSVGSYRGSSYNSPLHF,TGTGCCAGCAGCGTAGGGAGTTACAGGGGAAGCTCCTATAATTCACCCCTCCACTTT
TRBJ2-1,TRBD2,TRBV6-6,.,CASSRTSGRNSNEQFF,TGTGCCAGCAGCCGGACTAGCGGGAGAAATAGCAATGAGCAGTTCTTC
TRBJ2-3,.,TRBV5-1,.,CASSPQGLSTDTQYF,TGCGCCAGCAGCCCACAGGGCCTGAGCACAGATACGCAGTATTTT
TRBJ2-1,TRBD1,TRBV5-5,.,CASSLEQGGIYNEQFF,TGTGCCAGCAGCTTGGAACAGGGGGGCATTTACAATGAGCAGTTCTTC
TRBJ1-1,.,TRBV9,.,CASSVGGFTEAFF,TGTGCCAGCAGCGTTGGGGGTTTTACTGAAGCTTTCTTT
TRBJ1-1,.,TRBV7-8,.,CASSLAGATEAFF,TGTGCCAGCAGCTTAGCGGGGGCCACTGAAGCTTTCTTT
TRBJ2-2,.,TRBV29-1,once,CSGGGTGGELFF,TGCAGCGGCGGAGGGACTGGCGGGGAGCTGTTTTTT
TRBJ2-5,.,TRBV7-6,.,CASSLSIQETQYF,TGTGCCAGCAGCTTAAGCATCCAAGAGACCCAGTACTTC
TRBJ2-2,.,TRBV29-1,.,CSAYRNTGELFF,TGCAGCGCCTATAGGAACACCGGGGAGCTGTTTTTT
TRBJ2-5,TRBD1,TRBV25-1,.,CASRGTVETQYF,TGTGCCAGCAGGGGGACAGTGGAGACCCAGTACTTC
TRBJ1-6,.,TRBV30,.,CAWSEQGGGNSPLHF,TGTGCCTGGAGTGAGCAGGGAGGTGGAAATTCACCCCTCCACTTT
TRBJ2-5,.,TRBV7-9,.,CASSSLGLGGRETQYF,TGTGCCAGCAGCTCGCTTGGACTAGGGGGGAGGGAGACCCAGTACTTC
TRBJ1-2,TRBD1,TRBV19,.,CASSKTSWTGTDYGYTF,TGTGCCAGTAGTAAAACTTCTTGGACAGGGACAGACTATGGCTACACCTTC
TRBJ1-1,.,TRBV7-2,.,CASILGVEDYTEAFF,TGTGCCAGCATCTTAGGGGTAGAAGATTACACTGAAGCTTTCTTT
TRBJ2-3,.,TRBV7-2,.,CASSLSTDTQYF,TGTGCCAGCAGCTTATCCACAGATACGCAGTATTTT
TRBJ1-1,.,TRBV10-3,.,CAISEERVNTEAFF,TGTGCCATCAGTGAGGAAAGGGTGAACACTGAAGCTTTCTTT
TRBJ2-2,TRBD2,TRBV28,.,CASSFLFRTSTGELFF,TGTGCCAGCAGTTTCTTATTTAGGACTAGTACCGGGGAGCTGTTTTTT
TRBJ1-1,.,TRBV7-3,.,CASSSDGPSKGEAFF,TGTGCCAGCAGCTCCGATGGACCCTCAAAAGGTGAAGCTTTCTTT
TRBJ2-3,TRBD2,TRBV28,.,CASSPRTSGLTDTQYF,TGTGCCAGCAGTCCCCGGACTAGCGGGTTAACAGATACGCAGTATTTT
TRBJ2-5,.,TRBV29-1,once,CSVDRTGTYTGETQYF,TGCAGCGTCGATAGAACCGGGACATATACGGGGGAGACCCAGTACTTC
TRBJ2-7,.,TRBV5-8,.,CASSQREGTDSSYEQYF,TGTGCCAGCAGCCAGAGAGAAGGGACGGACAGCTCCTACGAGCAGTACTTC